This T cell receptor (beta chain) was identified in a study of T cells after yellow fever vaccination. Template-switching 5'RACE yielded the TCR cDNA; a universal primer site and UMIs were added in the process. From the 5' RACE reads, TCRdb called clonotypes with MiXCR, one entry per CDR3 protein. The top ten hold about 15% of the sample, which has a few hundred thousand distinct CDR3 sequences, around 6.5% seen once. Germline lookup yields CDR1 LNHNV and CDR2 YYDKDF (reference sequence). The CDR3 totals 12 residues. Study observations and caveats: Abundant contaminating clonotypes from the bulk population could appear in FACS-sorted repertoires. The CD4 and CD8 compartments had a small share of their clonotypes in common. Most primary-vaccination clones recurred post-booster (around 97% CD4, roughly 87% CD8).

On this clonotype itself: The antigen is undetermined. A much larger clone differs by one base, so this may be a read error.

This specimen consisted of PBMCs, obtained 5 days after the yellow fever booster vaccination. This sequence joins TRBV15 and TRBJ2-3; TRBD2 matches 9 bases. This sequence originates from a man aged 25 to 40 who received the YFV17D yellow fever vaccine. The CDR3, as DNA: TGTGCTGTAGCGGGAGTCGCAGATCCGCAGTATTTT. Translation: CAVAGVADPQYF.